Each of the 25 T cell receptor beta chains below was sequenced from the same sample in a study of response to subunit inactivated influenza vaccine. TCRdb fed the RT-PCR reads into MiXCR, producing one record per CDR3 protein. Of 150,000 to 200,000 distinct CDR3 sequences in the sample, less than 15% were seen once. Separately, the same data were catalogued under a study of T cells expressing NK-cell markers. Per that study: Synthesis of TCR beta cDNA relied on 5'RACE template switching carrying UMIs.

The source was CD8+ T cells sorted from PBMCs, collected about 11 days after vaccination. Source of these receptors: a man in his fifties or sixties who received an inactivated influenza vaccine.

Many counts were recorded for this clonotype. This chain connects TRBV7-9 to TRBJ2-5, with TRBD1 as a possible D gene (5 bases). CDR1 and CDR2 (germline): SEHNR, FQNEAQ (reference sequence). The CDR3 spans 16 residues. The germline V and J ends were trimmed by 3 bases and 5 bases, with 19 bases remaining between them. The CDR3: CASSFLSWPGRETQYF. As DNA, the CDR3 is TGTGCCAGCAGCTTTTTAAGCTGGCCAGGGCGGGAGACCCAGTACTTC.

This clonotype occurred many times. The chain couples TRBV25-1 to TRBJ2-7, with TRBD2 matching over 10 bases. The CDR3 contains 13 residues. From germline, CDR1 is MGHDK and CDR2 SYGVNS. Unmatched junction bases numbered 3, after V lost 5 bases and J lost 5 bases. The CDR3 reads CASSLAGGNEQYF. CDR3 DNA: TGTGCCAGCAGTTTAGCGGGAGGAAACGAGCAGTACTTC.

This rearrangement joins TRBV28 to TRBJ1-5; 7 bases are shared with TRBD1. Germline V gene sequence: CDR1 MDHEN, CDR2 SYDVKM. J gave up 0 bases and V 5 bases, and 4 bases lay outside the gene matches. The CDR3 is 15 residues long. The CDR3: CASSTGTVSNQPQHF. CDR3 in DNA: TGTGCCAGCAGTACCGGGACAGTTAGCAATCAGCCCCAGCATTTT.

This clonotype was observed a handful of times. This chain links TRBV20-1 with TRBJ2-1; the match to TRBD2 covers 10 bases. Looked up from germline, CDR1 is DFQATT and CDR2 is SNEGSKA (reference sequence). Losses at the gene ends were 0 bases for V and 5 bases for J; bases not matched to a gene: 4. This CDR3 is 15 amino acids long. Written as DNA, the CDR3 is TGCAGTGCTAGAGATCCCGGACTAGCGGACAATGAGCAGTTCTTC. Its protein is CSARDPGLADNEQFF.

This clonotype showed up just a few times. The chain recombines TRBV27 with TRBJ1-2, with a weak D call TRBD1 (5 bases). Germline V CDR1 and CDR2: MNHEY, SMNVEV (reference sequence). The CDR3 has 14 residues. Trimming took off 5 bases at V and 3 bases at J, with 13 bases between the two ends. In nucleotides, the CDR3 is TGTGCCAGCAGTCTTAACGGGGCAGACTATGGCTACACCTTC. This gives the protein CASSLNGADYGYTF.

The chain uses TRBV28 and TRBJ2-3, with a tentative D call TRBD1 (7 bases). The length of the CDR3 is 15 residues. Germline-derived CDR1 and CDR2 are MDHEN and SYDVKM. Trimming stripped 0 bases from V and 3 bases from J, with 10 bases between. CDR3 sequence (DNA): TGTGCCAGCAGTTTATGGCGGGACAGTACAGATACGCAGTATTTT. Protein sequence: CASSLWRDSTDTQYF.

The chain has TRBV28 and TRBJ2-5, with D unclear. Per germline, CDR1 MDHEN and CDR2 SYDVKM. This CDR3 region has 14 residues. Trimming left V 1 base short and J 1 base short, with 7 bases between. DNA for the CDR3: TGTGCCAGCAGTTTATCGGGTTTCCAAGAGACCCAGTACTTC. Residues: CASSLSGFQETQYF.

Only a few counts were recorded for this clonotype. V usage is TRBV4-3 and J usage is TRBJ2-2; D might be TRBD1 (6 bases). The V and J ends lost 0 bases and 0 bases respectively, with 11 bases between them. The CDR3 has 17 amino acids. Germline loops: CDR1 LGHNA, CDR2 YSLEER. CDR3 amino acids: CASSQERRQANTGELFF. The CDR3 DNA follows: TGCGCCAGCAGCCAAGAAAGAAGACAGGCGAACACCGGGGAGCTGTTTTTT.

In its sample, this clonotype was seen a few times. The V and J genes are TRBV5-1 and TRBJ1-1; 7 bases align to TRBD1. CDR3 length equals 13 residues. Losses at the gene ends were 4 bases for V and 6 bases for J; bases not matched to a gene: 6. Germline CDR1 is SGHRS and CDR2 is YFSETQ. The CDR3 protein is CASSRDRVAEAFF. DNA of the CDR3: TGCGCCAGCAGCCGCGACAGGGTGGCTGAAGCTTTCTTT.

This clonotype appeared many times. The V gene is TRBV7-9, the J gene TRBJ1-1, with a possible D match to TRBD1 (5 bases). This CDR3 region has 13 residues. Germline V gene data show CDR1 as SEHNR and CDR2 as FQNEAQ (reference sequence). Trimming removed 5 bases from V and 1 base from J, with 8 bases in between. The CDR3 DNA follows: TGTGCCAGCAGCACCGGACAGAACACTGAAGCTTTCTTT. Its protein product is CASSTGQNTEAFF. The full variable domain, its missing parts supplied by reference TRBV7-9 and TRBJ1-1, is DTGVSQNPRHKITKRGQNVTFRCDPISEHNRLYWYRQTLGQGPEFLTYFQNEAQLEKSRLLSDRFSAERPKGSFSTLEIQRTEQGDSAMYLCASSTGQNTEAFFGQGTRLTVV.

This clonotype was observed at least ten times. CDR3 protein: CASNQAYDSNQPQHF. In DNA form, the CDR3 reads TGTGCCAGCAACCAGGCCTATGATAGCAATCAGCCCCAGCATTTT. The gene calls are TRBV2 and TRBJ1-5; D call uncertain. CDR1 is SNHLY and CDR2 is FYNNEI in the germline V gene. The V gene lost 7 bases and the J gene lost 0 bases, with 13 bases spanning the gap. CDR3 length equals 15 residues.

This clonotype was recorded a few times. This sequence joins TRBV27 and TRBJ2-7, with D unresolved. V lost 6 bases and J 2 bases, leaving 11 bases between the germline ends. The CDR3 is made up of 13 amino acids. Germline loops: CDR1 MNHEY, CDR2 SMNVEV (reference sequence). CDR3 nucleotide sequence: TGTGCCAGCAGCTACTCGCCCACCTACGAGCAGTACTTC. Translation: CASSYSPTYEQYF.

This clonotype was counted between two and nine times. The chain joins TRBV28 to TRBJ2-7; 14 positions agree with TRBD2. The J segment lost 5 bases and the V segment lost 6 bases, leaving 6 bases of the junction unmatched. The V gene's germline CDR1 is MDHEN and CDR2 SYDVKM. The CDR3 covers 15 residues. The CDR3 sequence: CASRRTSGRNDEQYF. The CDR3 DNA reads TGTGCCAGCAGGCGGACTAGCGGGAGGAACGACGAGCAGTACTTC.

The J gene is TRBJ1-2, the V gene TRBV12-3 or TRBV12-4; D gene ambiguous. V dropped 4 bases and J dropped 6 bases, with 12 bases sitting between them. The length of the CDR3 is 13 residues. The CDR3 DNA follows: TGTGCCAGCAGTTATGTCTCTACCCATGGCTACACCTTC. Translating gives CASSYVSTHGYTF.

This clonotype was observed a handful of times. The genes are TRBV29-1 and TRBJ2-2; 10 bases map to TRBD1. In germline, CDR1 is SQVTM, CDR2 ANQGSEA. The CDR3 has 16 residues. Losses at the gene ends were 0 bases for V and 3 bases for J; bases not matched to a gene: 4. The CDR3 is CSVEDPGQGYTGELFF. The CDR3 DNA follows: TGCAGCGTTGAAGATCCGGGACAGGGGTACACCGGGGAGCTGTTTTTT.

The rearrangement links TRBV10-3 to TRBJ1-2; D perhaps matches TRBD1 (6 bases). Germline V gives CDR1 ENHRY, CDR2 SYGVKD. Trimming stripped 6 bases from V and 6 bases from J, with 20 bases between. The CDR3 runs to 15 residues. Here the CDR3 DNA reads TGTGCCATCAGCGAACTTACAGGGAGGGTTCATGGCTACACCTTC. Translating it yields CAISELTGRVHGYTF.

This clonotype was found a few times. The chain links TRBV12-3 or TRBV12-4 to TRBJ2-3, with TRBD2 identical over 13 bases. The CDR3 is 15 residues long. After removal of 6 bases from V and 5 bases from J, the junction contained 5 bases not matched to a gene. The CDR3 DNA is TGTGCCAGCAGCCTTAGACTAGCGGGGGGAGATACGCAGTATTTT. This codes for CASSLRLAGGDTQYF.

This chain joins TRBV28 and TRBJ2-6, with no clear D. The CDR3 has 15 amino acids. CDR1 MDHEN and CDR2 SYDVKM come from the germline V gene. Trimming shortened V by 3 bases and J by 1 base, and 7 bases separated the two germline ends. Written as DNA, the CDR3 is TGTGCCAGCAGTTTTGTGTTATCTGGGGCCAACGTCCTGACTTTC. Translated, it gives CASSFVLSGANVLTF.

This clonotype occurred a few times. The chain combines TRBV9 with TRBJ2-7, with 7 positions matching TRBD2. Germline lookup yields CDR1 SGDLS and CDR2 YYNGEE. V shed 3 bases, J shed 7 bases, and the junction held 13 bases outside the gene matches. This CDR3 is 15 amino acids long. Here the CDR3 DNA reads TGTGCCAGCAGCGCCTATCCCCCAGCGGGGCAAGAGCAGTACTTC. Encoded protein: CASSAYPPAGQEQYF.

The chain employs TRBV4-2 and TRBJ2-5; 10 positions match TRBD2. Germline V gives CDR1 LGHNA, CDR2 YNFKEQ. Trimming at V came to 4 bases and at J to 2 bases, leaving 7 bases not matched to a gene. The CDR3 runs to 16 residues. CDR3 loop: CASSPQASGGQETQYF. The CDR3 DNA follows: TGTGCCAGCAGCCCCCAGGCTAGCGGGGGACAAGAGACCCAGTACTTC.

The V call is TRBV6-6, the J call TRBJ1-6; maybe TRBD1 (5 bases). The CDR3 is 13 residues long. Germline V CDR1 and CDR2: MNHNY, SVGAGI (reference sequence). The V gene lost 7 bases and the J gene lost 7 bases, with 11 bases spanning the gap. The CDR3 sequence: CASTGPGNSPLHF. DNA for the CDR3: TGTGCCAGCACTGGGCCAGGGAATTCACCCCTCCACTTT.

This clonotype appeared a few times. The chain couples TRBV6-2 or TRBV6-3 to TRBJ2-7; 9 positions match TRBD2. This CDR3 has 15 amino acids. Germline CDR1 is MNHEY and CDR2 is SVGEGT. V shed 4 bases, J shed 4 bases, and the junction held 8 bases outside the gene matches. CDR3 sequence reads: CASSSGSGRIYEQYF. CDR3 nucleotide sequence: TGTGCCAGCAGTTCGGGCAGCGGGAGGATATACGAGCAGTACTTC.

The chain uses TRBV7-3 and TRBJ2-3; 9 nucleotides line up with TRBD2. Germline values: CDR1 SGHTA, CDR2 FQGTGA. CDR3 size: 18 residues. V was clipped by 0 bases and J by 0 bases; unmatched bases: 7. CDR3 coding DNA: TGTGCCAGCAGCTTAACGTTCCGGACTAGCGCAAGCACAGATACGCAGTATTTT. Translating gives CASSLTFRTSASTDTQYF. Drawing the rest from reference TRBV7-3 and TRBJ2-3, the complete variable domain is GAGVSQTPSNKVTEKGKYVELRCDPISGHTALYWYRQSLGQGPEFLIYFQGTGAADDSGLPNDRFFAVRPEGSVSTLKIQRTERGDSAVYLCASSLTFRTSASTDTQYFGPGTRLTVL.

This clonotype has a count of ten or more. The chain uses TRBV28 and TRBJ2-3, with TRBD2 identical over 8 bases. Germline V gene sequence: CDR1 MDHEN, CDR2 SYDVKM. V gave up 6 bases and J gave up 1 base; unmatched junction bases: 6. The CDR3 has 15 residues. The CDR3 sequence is CASSLGLAGTDTQYF. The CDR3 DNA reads TGTGCCAGCAGCCTAGGACTAGCTGGCACAGATACGCAGTATTTT. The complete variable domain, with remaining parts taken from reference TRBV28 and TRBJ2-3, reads DVKVTQSSRYLVKRTGEKVFLECVQDMDHENMFWYRQDPGLGLRLIYFSYDVKMKEKGDIPEGYSVSREKKERFSLILESASTNQTSMYLCASSLGLAGTDTQYFGPGTRLTVL.

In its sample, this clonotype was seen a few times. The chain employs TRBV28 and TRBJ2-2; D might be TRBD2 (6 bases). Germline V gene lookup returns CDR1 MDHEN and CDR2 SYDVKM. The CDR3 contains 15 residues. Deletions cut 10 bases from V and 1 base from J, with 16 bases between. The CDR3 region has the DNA TGTGCCACCTCCGGAGGACTAAAGAACACCGGGGAGCTGTTTTTT. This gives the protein CATSGGLKNTGELFF. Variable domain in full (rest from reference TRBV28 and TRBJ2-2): DVKVTQSSRYLVKRTGEKVFLECVQDMDHENMFWYRQDPGLGLRLIYFSYDVKMKEKGDIPEGYSVSREKKERFSLILESASTNQTSMYLCATSGGLKNTGELFFGEGSRLTVL.